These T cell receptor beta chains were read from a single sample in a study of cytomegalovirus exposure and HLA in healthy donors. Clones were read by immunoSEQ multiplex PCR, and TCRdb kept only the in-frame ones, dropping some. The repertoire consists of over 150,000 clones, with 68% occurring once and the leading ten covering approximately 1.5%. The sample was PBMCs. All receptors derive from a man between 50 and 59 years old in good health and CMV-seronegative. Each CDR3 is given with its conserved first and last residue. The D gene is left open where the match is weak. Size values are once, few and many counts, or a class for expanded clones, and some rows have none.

CDR3 DNA: TGTGCCAGCAGCGCCTACGGACAGAGCTCTGGAAACACCATATATTTT
CDR3 protein: CASSAYGQSSGNTIYF
J gene: TRBJ1-3
V gene: TRBV9
clone size: .
D gene: .

CDR3 DNA: TGTGCCAGCAGTTACTCGCGACTAGCGATACCCCACGAGCAGTACTTC
CDR3 protein: CASSYSRLAIPHEQYF
J gene: TRBJ2-7
V gene: TRBV6-5
clone size: .
D gene: TRBD2

CDR3 DNA: TGTGCCAGCCATTCGGGGTCGGGACACCTCTTTGGTGAGCAGTTCTTC
CDR3 protein: CASHSGSGHLFGEQFF
J gene: TRBJ2-1
V gene: TRBV28
clone size: .
D gene: .

CDR3 DNA: TGTGCCAGCAGTGAATCCTCTAGCGGGGGGCCCACAGATACGCAGTATTTT
CDR3 protein: CASSESSSGGPTDTQYF
J gene: TRBJ2-3
V gene: TRBV2
clone size: .
D gene: TRBD2

CDR3 DNA: TGTGCCAGCAGTTACTCTCAGGGCAGGATAAAGCCTTTCTTT
CDR3 protein: CASSYSQGRIKPFF
J gene: TRBJ1-1
V gene: TRBV6-5
clone size: .
D gene: .

CDR3 DNA: TGTGCCAGCAGCTTGGTGACACAGATCTATGGCTACACCTTC
CDR3 protein: CASSLVTQIYGYTF
J gene: TRBJ1-2
V gene: TRBV7-9
clone size: .
D gene: .

CDR3 DNA: TGCGCCAGCAGCGTACGACAGGGTGGGGCCACTGAAGCTTTCTTT
CDR3 protein: CASSVRQGGATEAFF
J gene: TRBJ1-1
V gene: TRBV5-1
clone size: .
D gene: TRBD1

CDR3 DNA: TGCGCCAGCAGCTTGGCAATGGGGCAATACACTGAAGCTTTCTTT
CDR3 protein: CASSLAMGQYTEAFF
J gene: TRBJ1-1
V gene: TRBV5-1
clone size: .
D gene: .

CDR3 DNA: TGTGCCAGCAGTTACTCCCGGGACTACTCCTACGAGCAGTACTTC
CDR3 protein: CASSYSRDYSYEQYF
J gene: TRBJ2-7
V gene: TRBV6-5
clone size: .
D gene: TRBD2

CDR3 DNA: TGCGCCAGCAGCTCGACAGGGGACAGGGAAAAACTGTTTTTT
CDR3 protein: CASSSTGDREKLFF
J gene: TRBJ1-4
V gene: TRBV5-1
clone size: .
D gene: TRBD1

CDR3 DNA: TGTGCCAGCAGCTTAGGGGCCGTTTATGGCTACACCTTC
CDR3 protein: CASSLGAVYGYTF
J gene: TRBJ1-2
V gene: TRBV11-2
clone size: once
D gene: .

CDR3 DNA: TGTGCCAGCAGCCAAGGGCTCCTCGCAGGTCAGGAGACCCAGTACTTC
CDR3 protein: CASSQGLLAGQETQYF
J gene: TRBJ2-5
V gene: TRBV14
clone size: .
D gene: .

CDR3 DNA: TGTGCCAGCTCACCACCGAAGGGCAGGGGTAAGGACAATGAGCAGTTCTTC
CDR3 protein: CASSPPKGRGKDNEQFF
J gene: TRBJ2-1
V gene: TRBV18
clone size: .
D gene: .

CDR3 DNA: TGTGCCATCACCGCGAGACAGGATAACACTGAAGCTTTCTTT
CDR3 protein: CAITARQDNTEAFF
J gene: TRBJ1-1
V gene: TRBV10-3
clone size: .
D gene: .

CDR3 DNA: TGCGCCAGCAGTGGTGGAGGGGTCGACACTGAAGCTTTCTTT
CDR3 protein: CASSGGGVDTEAFF
J gene: TRBJ1-1
V gene: TRBV5-1
clone size: .
D gene: .

CDR3 DNA: TGTGCCAGCAGCTCCCAGCGGGGGTGGCGCACAGATACGCAGTATTTT
CDR3 protein: CASSSQRGWRTDTQYF
J gene: TRBJ2-3
V gene: TRBV7-6
clone size: .
D gene: TRBD2

CDR3 DNA: TGCGCCAGCAGCTTGGAGGCGGGTTATCAGCCCCAGCATTTT
CDR3 protein: CASSLEAGYQPQHF
J gene: TRBJ1-5
V gene: TRBV5-1
clone size: .
D gene: .

CDR3 DNA: TGCGCCAGCAGCCTCAAAGGAGGGTACGAGCAGTACTTC
CDR3 protein: CASSLKGGYEQYF
J gene: TRBJ2-7
V gene: TRBV5-1
clone size: many
D gene: .

CDR3 DNA: TGTGCCACCAGCAGAGGAGGATTTAATGAAAAACTGTTTTTT
CDR3 protein: CATSRGGFNEKLFF
J gene: TRBJ1-4
V gene: TRBV15
clone size: .
D gene: .

CDR3 DNA: TGTGCCAGCAGTTGGTCTCAGGGTAAGGACGGCTACACCTTC
CDR3 protein: CASSWSQGKDGYTF
J gene: TRBJ1-2
V gene: TRBV2
clone size: .
D gene: .

CDR3 DNA: TGTGCCAGCAGTGAAACGGCAGGGTTTGGCTACACCTTC
CDR3 protein: CASSETAGFGYTF
J gene: TRBJ1-2
V gene: TRBV6-1
clone size: .
D gene: .

CDR3 DNA: TGCGCCAGCAGCTTGGGGACACCGAGCACAGATACGCAGTATTTT
CDR3 protein: CASSLGTPSTDTQYF
J gene: TRBJ2-3
V gene: TRBV5-1
clone size: .
D gene: .

CDR3 DNA: TGTGCCAGCAGTTACTCTACGACAGTTCGGGGCTACACCTTC
CDR3 protein: CASSYSTTVRGYTF
J gene: TRBJ1-2
V gene: TRBV6-5
clone size: .
D gene: .

CDR3 DNA: TGTGCCAGCAGCCATTCTACAGGGGGCAGCGGCTACACCTTC
CDR3 protein: CASSHSTGGSGYTF
J gene: TRBJ1-2
V gene: TRBV16
clone size: .
D gene: TRBD1

CDR3 DNA: TGTGCCAGCAGCGGAACAGGGGGCGGGCATGGCTACACCTTC
CDR3 protein: CASSGTGGGHGYTF
J gene: TRBJ1-2
V gene: TRBV5-4
clone size: few
D gene: TRBD1

CDR3 DNA: TGTGCCACCCGGGGGGTTAGCACAGATACGCAGTATTTT
CDR3 protein: CATRGVSTDTQYF
J gene: TRBJ2-3
V gene: TRBV15
clone size: .
D gene: TRBD2

CDR3 DNA: TGTGCCAGCAGCCCCCTTGGGGAGGAGTACTATGGCTACACCTTC
CDR3 protein: CASSPLGEEYYGYTF
J gene: TRBJ1-2
V gene: TRBV9
clone size: once
D gene: .

CDR3 DNA: TGTGCCAGTAGTTTTGCCGGGACTTCTGGAAACACCATATATTTT
CDR3 protein: CASSFAGTSGNTIYF
J gene: TRBJ1-3
V gene: TRBV19
clone size: once
D gene: .

CDR3 DNA: TGTGCCAGCAGCTTGGCGGGGGGGGGTGAGCAGCCCCAGCATTTT
CDR3 protein: CASSLAGGGEQPQHF
J gene: TRBJ1-5
V gene: TRBV5-5
clone size: .
D gene: .

CDR3 DNA: TGTGCCAGCAGCCCCCAAGCGGTCACAAACTATGGCTACACCTTC
CDR3 protein: CASSPQAVTNYGYTF
J gene: TRBJ1-2
V gene: TRBV2
clone size: .
D gene: .

CDR3 DNA: TGTGCCAGCAGACTTGACAGGTTGAATTCACCCCTCCACTTT
CDR3 protein: CASRLDRLNSPLHF
J gene: TRBJ1-6
V gene: TRBV6-5
clone size: .
D gene: .

CDR3 DNA: TGCGCCAGCACCCAGACAGGGGAAGAAAAACTGTTTTTT
CDR3 protein: CASTQTGEEKLFF
J gene: TRBJ1-4
V gene: TRBV5-1
clone size: .
D gene: TRBD1

CDR3 DNA: TGTGCCAGCAGTTACCAAACAGGTTTGGGGGAGCAGTACTTC
CDR3 protein: CASSYQTGLGEQYF
J gene: TRBJ2-7
V gene: TRBV6-5
clone size: few
D gene: .

CDR3 DNA: TGTGCCAGCTCACGCCTTGGGGACAGCGTTAACACCGGGGAGCTGTTTTTT
CDR3 protein: CASSRLGDSVNTGELFF
J gene: TRBJ2-2
V gene: TRBV18
clone size: .
D gene: TRBD1

CDR3 DNA: TGTGCCAGCAGTTTAAATATGGAGGGGATGGCCTATGGCTACACCTTC
CDR3 protein: CASSLNMEGMAYGYTF
J gene: TRBJ1-2
V gene: TRBV27
clone size: .
D gene: .

CDR3 DNA: TGTGCCAGCAGCTTAGTCGGGTTGGAGACCCAGTACTTC
CDR3 protein: CASSLVGLETQYF
J gene: TRBJ2-5
V gene: TRBV11-2
clone size: .
D gene: .

CDR3 DNA: TGTGCCAGCAGCTTAGCGTGGACAGGGGACTACGAGCAGTACTTC
CDR3 protein: CASSLAWTGDYEQYF
J gene: TRBJ2-7
V gene: TRBV7-9
clone size: .
D gene: TRBD1

CDR3 DNA: TGTGCCAGCAGTTACGCGGGGAGAGCTTTCTTT
CDR3 protein: CASSYAGRAFF
J gene: TRBJ1-1
V gene: TRBV6-5
clone size: .
D gene: .

CDR3 DNA: TGCGCCAGCAGGACGGGACAGGGGTGGAATTCACCCCTCCACTTT
CDR3 protein: CASRTGQGWNSPLHF
J gene: TRBJ1-6
V gene: TRBV10-2
clone size: .
D gene: TRBD1

CDR3 DNA: TGTGCCAGCAGCCAGGGGGGCCCCTCCTACGAGCAGTACTTC
CDR3 protein: CASSQGGPSYEQYF
J gene: TRBJ2-7
V gene: TRBV5-4
clone size: once
D gene: .

CDR3 DNA: TGTGCCAGCAGCCCAGGGATAGCCAAAAACATTCAGTACTTC
CDR3 protein: CASSPGIAKNIQYF
J gene: TRBJ2-4
V gene: TRBV28
clone size: .
D gene: .

CDR3 DNA: TGTGCCAGCCAAGGACTAGCGGGGGGCAATGAGCAGTTCTTC
CDR3 protein: CASQGLAGGNEQFF
J gene: TRBJ2-1
V gene: TRBV2
clone size: few
D gene: TRBD2

CDR3 DNA: TGCGCCAGCAGCCAAGGCTACAGGGGAGGCTACACCTTC
CDR3 protein: CASSQGYRGGYTF
J gene: TRBJ1-2
V gene: TRBV4-3
clone size: .
D gene: TRBD1

CDR3 DNA: TGTGCCAGCAGCCACAACAGGGGGCAAGGGGGCACAGATACGCAGTATTTT
CDR3 protein: CASSHNRGQGGTDTQYF
J gene: TRBJ2-3
V gene: TRBV5-4
clone size: .
D gene: TRBD1

CDR3 DNA: TGCGCCAGCAGCCAGACAGGGAATAATTCACCCCTCCACTTT
CDR3 protein: CASSQTGNNSPLHF
J gene: TRBJ1-6
V gene: TRBV4-3
clone size: .
D gene: TRBD1

CDR3 DNA: TGTGCCAGCAGCTTTGGGACTGGAGCCTACGAGCAGTACTTC
CDR3 protein: CASSFGTGAYEQYF
J gene: TRBJ2-7
V gene: TRBV5-6
clone size: .
D gene: .

CDR3 DNA: TGTGCCAGTAGTATGTGGGGTGCGGGTAGCAATCAGCCCCAGCATTTT
CDR3 protein: CASSMWGAGSNQPQHF
J gene: TRBJ1-5
V gene: TRBV19
clone size: .
D gene: .

CDR3 DNA: TGTGCCAGCAGTCCACACGAGGGGGGGAGTCAGCCCCAGCATTTT
CDR3 protein: CASSPHEGGSQPQHF
J gene: TRBJ1-5
V gene: TRBV28
clone size: .
D gene: .

CDR3 DNA: TGTGCCAGCACCCGGGACAGGGGGCCCTATGGCTACACCTTC
CDR3 protein: CASTRDRGPYGYTF
J gene: TRBJ1-2
V gene: TRBV6-1
clone size: .
D gene: TRBD1

CDR3 DNA: TGTGCCAGCACCTACCGACGGGGATCCAATGAGCAGTTCTTC
CDR3 protein: CASTYRRGSNEQFF
J gene: TRBJ2-1
V gene: TRBV6-5
clone size: .
D gene: .

CDR3 DNA: TGTGCCAGCAGCCGCCGGGTAGATACGCAGTATTTT
CDR3 protein: CASSRRVDTQYF
J gene: TRBJ2-3
V gene: TRBV5-8
clone size: .
D gene: .

CDR3 DNA: TGCAGCGTTGAAGCGGGGGGGCCGACAGATACGCAGTATTTT
CDR3 protein: CSVEAGGPTDTQYF
J gene: TRBJ2-3
V gene: TRBV29-1
clone size: once
D gene: TRBD2

CDR3 DNA: TGTGCCACCCTATCCGGGACAGGGACTAGAGAGCAGTACTTC
CDR3 protein: CATLSGTGTREQYF
J gene: TRBJ2-7
V gene: TRBV6-1
clone size: .
D gene: .

CDR3 DNA: TGCGCCAGCAGCTTGGTTTCAGGCACGGATGGCTACACCTTC
CDR3 protein: CASSLVSGTDGYTF
J gene: TRBJ1-2
V gene: TRBV5-1
clone size: few
D gene: .

CDR3 DNA: TGTGCCAGCTCGGCTACCGGGCAGGGGTCCCAGAACACTGAAGCTTTCTTT
CDR3 protein: CASSATGQGSQNTEAFF
J gene: TRBJ1-1
V gene: TRBV18
clone size: .
D gene: .

CDR3 DNA: TGCGCCAGCAGCCAAACGGGGACTAGGAGCAATGAGCAGTTCTTC
CDR3 protein: CASSQTGTRSNEQFF
J gene: TRBJ2-1
V gene: TRBV4-1
clone size: .
D gene: TRBD2

CDR3 DNA: TGTGCCACCAGCAGGGACAGGGCTACAACTAATGAAAAACTGTTTTTT
CDR3 protein: CATSRDRATTNEKLFF
J gene: TRBJ1-4
V gene: TRBV15
clone size: .
D gene: TRBD1

CDR3 DNA: TGTGCCAGTAACCAGGGGAGCACCGGGGAGCTGTTTTTT
CDR3 protein: CASNQGSTGELFF
J gene: TRBJ2-2
V gene: TRBV19
clone size: .
D gene: .